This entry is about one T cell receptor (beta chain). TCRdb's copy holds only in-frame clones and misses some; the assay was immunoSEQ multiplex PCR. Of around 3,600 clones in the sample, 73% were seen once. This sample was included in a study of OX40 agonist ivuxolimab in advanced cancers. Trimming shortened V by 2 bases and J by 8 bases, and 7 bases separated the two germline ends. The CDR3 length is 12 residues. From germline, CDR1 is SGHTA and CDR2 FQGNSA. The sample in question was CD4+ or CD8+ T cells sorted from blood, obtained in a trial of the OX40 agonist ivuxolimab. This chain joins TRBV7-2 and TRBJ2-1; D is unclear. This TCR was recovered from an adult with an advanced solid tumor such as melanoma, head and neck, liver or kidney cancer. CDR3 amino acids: CASSLFRDEQFF. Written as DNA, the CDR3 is TGTGCCAGCAGCTTATTCCGGGATGAGCAGTTCTTC. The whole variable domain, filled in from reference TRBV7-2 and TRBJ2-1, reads GAGVSQSPSNKVTEKGKDVELRCDPISGHTALYWYRQSLGQGLEFLIYFQGNSAPDKSGLPSDRFSAERTGGSVSTLTIQRTQQEDSAVYLCASSLFRDEQFFGPGTRLTVL.